Below, 3 T cell receptor beta chains from the same sample are listed, as sequenced in a study of blood T cells in healthy people across ages. It was with a sample-barcoded 5' primer and a J-beta primer mix that a second PCR of roughly 7 to 12 cycles was run. TCRdb recomputed calls from the 5' RACE reads with MiXCR, one row per CDR3 protein. The data contain hundreds of thousands of distinct CDR3 sequences, more than 45% of them singletons. Sequenced material: blood. The source is a man aged 25 to 40 in good health.

The chain joins TRBV28 to TRBJ2-7; D may be TRBD1 (6 bases). The J call may be in error: the DNA end matches TRBJ2-5 better. This CDR3 contains 15 residues. The germline V gene encodes CDR1 MDHEN and CDR2 SYDVKM. CDR3 sequence: CASSFYNRDGETQYF. The CDR3 DNA reads as TGTGCCAGCAGTTTCTACAACAGGGATGGGGAGACCCAGTACTTC.

The chain combines TRBV20-1 with TRBJ2-5; TRBD2 matches at 8 bases. The end of the DNA fits TRBJ2-1 better, so the J call may be wrong. CDR1 and CDR2 (germline): DFQATT, SNEGSKA (reference sequence). This CDR3 is 16 amino acids long. The DNA for the CDR3 is TGCAGTGCTAGAGCCTTCCTAGCGGGCCTTCAAGAGACCCAGTTCTTC. As protein: CSARAFLAGLQETQFF.

The chain couples TRBV28 to TRBJ2-1; 8 bases map to TRBD2. Losses at the gene ends were 7 bases for V and 8 bases for J; bases not matched to a gene: 10. Germline CDR1 MDHEN, CDR2 SYDVKM. CDR3 length equals 14 residues. For the CDR3, the DNA is TGTGCCAGCACGACTAGCGCCTCGAAGGATGAGCAGTTCTTC. Protein product: CASTTSASKDEQFF.